The 16 T cell receptor beta chains listed next were all sequenced from one sample in a study of Ad26.COV2.S vaccination and SARS-CoV-2 variants. The sample's treatment: 15 to 20 received Ad26.COV2.S at low or high dose, single or two shots; about 5 received placebo; per-sample allocation not given. Sampling took place 63 days after the first vaccine or placebo injection. Using immunoSEQ multiplex PCR, the repertoire was profiled, and TCRdb retains in-frame clones only, with some absent. The repertoire consists of 300,000 to 400,000 clones, with 85% to 90% occurring once and the leading ten covering around 1.9%. The specimen comprised peripheral blood, sampled in a trial of Ad26.COV2.S vaccine versus placebo. These receptors were collected from a person aged 18-60 years who received the Ad26.COV2.S COVID-19 vaccine or a placebo.

The rearrangement uses TRBV7-8 and TRBJ2-4, with D possibly being TRBD1 (5 bases). Germline V CDR1 and CDR2: SGHVS, FQNEAQ. CDR3 length: 16 amino acids. V gave up 3 bases and J gave up 5 bases, with 17 bases separating them. The CDR3 reads CASSFFTGPRENIQYF. The CDR3 bases are TGTGCCAGCAGCTTTTTTACAGGCCCCCGGGAAAACATTCAGTACTTC.

This clone was seen only once. The chain combines TRBV21-1 with TRBJ2-6; TRBD1, the table's D call, was not compared with the DNA. TRBV21-1 is flagged as a pseudogene. The length of the CDR3 is 15 residues. Here the CDR3 reads CASRDRGAGANVLTF. Written as DNA, the CDR3 is TGTGCCAGCCGGGACAGGGGCGCTGGGGCCAACGTCCTGACTTTC.

The genes are TRBV18 and TRBJ1-5; D unresolved. The length of the CDR3 is 13 residues. The V gene lost 4 bases and the J gene lost 6 bases, with 10 bases spanning the gap. From germline, CDR1 is KGHSH and CDR2 LQKENI. The CDR3 is CASSLGEGQPQHF. DNA of the CDR3: TGTGCCAGCTCACTGGGCGAGGGTCAGCCCCAGCATTTT.

The chain recombines TRBV12-3 or TRBV12-4 with TRBJ2-3; tentative D call: TRBD1 (5 bases). The CDR3 has 13 amino acids. The V and J ends lost 3 bases and 3 bases respectively, with 7 bases between them. CDR3 sequence reads: CASSLGRTDTQYF. CDR3 DNA: TGTGCCAGCAGTTTGGGGCGGACAGATACGCAGTATTTT.

The chain uses TRBV2 and TRBJ2-1; D call uncertain. V lost 1 base and J 10 bases, leaving 5 bases between the germline ends. This CDR3 comprises 11 residues. Germline CDR1 reads SNHLY; CDR2 reads FYNNEI. CDR3 sequence (DNA): TGTGCCAGCAGTGAAGTTAAGGAGCAGTTCTTC. Protein: CASSEVKEQFF. The whole variable domain, filled in from reference TRBV2 and TRBJ2-1, reads EPEVTQTPSHQVTQMGQEVILRCVPISNHLYFYWYRQILGQKVEFLVSFYNNEISEKSEIFDDQFSVERPDGSNFTLKIRSTKLEDSAMYFCASSEVKEQFFGPGTRLTVL.

The chain combines TRBV5-6 with TRBJ1-2; TRBD1 matches 10 bases. Germline V lookup: CDR1 SGHDT, CDR2 YYEEEE. The J segment lost 13 bases and the V segment lost 4 bases, leaving 13 bases of the junction unmatched. The CDR3 sequence is 14 residues long. CDR3 loop: CASSPPWTGQGSTF. As DNA, the CDR3 is TGTGCCAGCAGCCCCCCGTGGACGGGACAGGGGTCCACCTTC.

The chain recombines TRBV9 with TRBJ1-4; D remains ambiguous. Germline V gene lookup returns CDR1 SGDLS and CDR2 YYNGEE. V shed 5 bases and J shed 4 bases, with 18 bases lying between them. The CDR3 spans 16 residues. The CDR3 is CASSDGRDTYNEKLFF. Written as DNA, the CDR3 is TGTGCCAGCAGTGATGGACGCGACACCTATAATGAAAAACTGTTTTTT. The full variable domain, rest sourced from reference TRBV9 and TRBJ1-4, is DSGVTQTPKHLITATGQRVTLRCSPRSGDLSVYWYQQSLDQGLQFLIQYYNGEERAKGNILERFSAQQFPDLHSELNLSSLELGDSALYFCASSDGRDTYNEKLFFGSGTQLSVL.

This sequence joins TRBV7-6 and TRBJ1-3, with TRBD1 matching over 7 bases. The junction had 10 bases not matched to a gene; V was cut back by 4 bases and J by 4 bases. This CDR3 has 16 amino acids. Germline CDR1 SGHVS, CDR2 FNYEAQ. This CDR3 is CASSSPWTGGGNTIYF. The CDR3 DNA is TGTGCCAGCAGCTCACCGTGGACAGGCGGGGGAAACACCATATATTTT. Drawing the rest from reference TRBV7-6 and TRBJ1-3, the complete variable domain is GAGVSQSPRYKVTKRGQDVALRCDPISGHVSLYWYRQALGQGPEFLTYFNYEAQQDKSGLPNDRFSAERPEGSISTLTIQRTEQRDSAMYRCASSSPWTGGGNTIYFGEGSWLTVV.

DNA for the CDR3: TGTGCCAGCACCTTGGACAGGGGTTTCGCTGAAGCTTTCTTT. This translates into CASTLDRGFAEAFF. The chain joins TRBV6-5 to TRBJ1-1; 9 bases agree with TRBD1. After removal of 7 bases from V and 6 bases from J, the junction contained 9 bases not matched to a gene. Germline V lookup: CDR1 MNHEY, CDR2 SVGAGI. The CDR3 consists of 14 residues.

V usage is TRBV15 and J usage is TRBJ2-3; D gene ambiguous. Germline lookup yields CDR1 LNHNV and CDR2 YYDKDF (reference sequence). Deletions cut 0 bases from V and 6 bases from J, with 13 bases between. This CDR3 is 15 amino acids long. The CDR3 DNA sequence: TGTGCCACCAGCAGAGAAGGACCGATGCGTGATACGCAGTATTTT. Amino acid sequence: CATSREGPMRDTQYF. The variable domain in full, with the rest retrieved from reference TRBV15 and TRBJ2-3, is DAMVIQNPRYQVTQFGKPVTLSCSQTLNHNVMYWYQQKSSQAPKLLFHYYDKDFNNEADTPDNFQSRRPNTSFCFLDIRSPGLGDTAMYLCATSREGPMRDTQYFGPGTRLTVL.

Remarks on this clone: At the DNA level, this CDR3 is encoded by other sequences in the same sample as well. V and J are TRBV3-1 (or the pseudogene TRBV3-2) and TRBJ2-7, with a possible D match to TRBD1 (6 bases). The CDR3 is 12 residues long. Per germline, CDR1 LGHDT and CDR2 YNNKEL (reference sequence). Trimming removed 5 bases at V and 3 bases at J, with 8 bases between. The CDR3 bases are TGTGCCAGCAGCTTGGACAGCTACGAGCAGTACTTC. Its protein is CASSLDSYEQYF.

This clone came up a few times. This sequence joins TRBV19 and TRBJ1-4; D gene unclear. The V end lost 7 bases, the J end lost 0 bases, and 9 bases lay between the germline ends. In germline, CDR1 is LNHDA, CDR2 SQIVND (reference sequence). The CDR3 consists of 14 residues. The CDR3 DNA is TGTGCCAGTATGACCAGTGCAACTAATGAAAAACTGTTTTTT. It specifies CASMTSATNEKLFF.

The chain uses TRBV30 and TRBJ2-5; D unclear. Germline CDR1 reads GTSNPN; CDR2 reads SVGIG (reference sequence). This CDR3 comprises 11 residues. V was shortened by 3 bases and J by 3 bases, with 5 bases between the two germline ends. CDR3 in amino acids: CAWRSEETQYF. CDR3 DNA: TGTGCCTGGAGGTCTGAAGAGACCCAGTACTTC.

V and J are TRBV6-5 and TRBJ2-3; D ambiguous. V lost 5 bases, J lost 4 bases, and 13 bases lay in between. Germline loops: CDR1 MNHEY, CDR2 SVGAGI. The CDR3 runs to 14 residues. Written as DNA, the CDR3 is TGTGCCAGCAGTCGGGCCCTACGTTCAGATACGCAGTATTTT. It yields the protein CASSRALRSDTQYF.

The gene calls are TRBV7-2 and TRBJ2-1; tentative D call: TRBD1 (5 bases). V lost 1 base and J lost 0, with 7 bases in between. Germline V gene lookup returns CDR1 SGHTA and CDR2 FQGNSA. The CDR3 sequence is 15 residues long. CDR3 DNA sequence: TGTGCCAGCAGCTTAGTGGGGCGCTCCTACAATGAGCAGTTCTTC. Protein product: CASSLVGRSYNEQFF.

The chain has TRBV4-3 and TRBJ2-1; D might be TRBD1 (5 bases). Trimming removed 1 base from V and 0 bases from J, with 7 bases in between. Germline CDR1 LGHNA, CDR2 YSLEER. The CDR3 sequence is 15 residues long. Here the CDR3 DNA reads TGCGCCAGCAGCCAAGGACAGTCCTCCTACAATGAGCAGTTCTTC. It encodes CASSQGQSSYNEQFF.